This T cell receptor (beta chain) was observed in a study of T cell responses to AZD1222 COVID-19 vaccine. The study, taken as a whole, reports: Spike was spanned by vaccine-associated CD4 TCRs, which were dominant at 160-218 and 743-854. AZD1222 recipients seropositive at baseline numbered only six or seven. Reportedly, nearly half of unique spike TCRs recognized epitopes outside B.1.351/B.1.1.7 mutations. Donors were mostly white British, more females; clonal diversity possibly underestimated.

Notes on this clone: Its antigen remains unknown.

Looked up from germline, CDR1 is SGDLS and CDR2 is YYNGEE. This CDR3 region has 15 residues. V lost 4 bases, J lost 3 bases, and 15 bases lay in between. Some clones are missing from TCRdb's copy, which holds only in-frame ones; the method was immunoSEQ multiplex PCR. This table has 90,000 to 130,000 clones, roughly 89% appearing once. The chain uses TRBV9 and TRBJ2-3; D assignment may be TRBD1 or TRBD2 (6 bases each). The material sequenced was peripheral blood, taken on day 0 of MenACWY control vaccination. This sequence was found in an adult in good health. Here the CDR3 reads CASSRRGGLTDTQYF. The CDR3 DNA reads as TGTGCCAGCAGCCGACGAGGGGGGTTGACAGATACGCAGTATTTT.